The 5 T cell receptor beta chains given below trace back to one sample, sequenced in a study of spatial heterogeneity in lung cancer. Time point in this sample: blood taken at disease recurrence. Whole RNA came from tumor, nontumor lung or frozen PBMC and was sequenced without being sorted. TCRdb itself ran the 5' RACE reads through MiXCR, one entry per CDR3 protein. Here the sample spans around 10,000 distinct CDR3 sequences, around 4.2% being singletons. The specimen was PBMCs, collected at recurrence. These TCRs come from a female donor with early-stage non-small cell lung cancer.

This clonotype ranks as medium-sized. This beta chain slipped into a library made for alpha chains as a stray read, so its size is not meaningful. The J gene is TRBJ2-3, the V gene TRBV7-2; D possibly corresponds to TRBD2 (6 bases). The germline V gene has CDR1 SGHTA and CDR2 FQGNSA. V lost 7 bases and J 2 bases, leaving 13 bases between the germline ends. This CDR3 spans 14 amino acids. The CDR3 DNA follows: TGTGCCAGCAAAAACCCGGGGGACACAGATACGCAGTATTTT. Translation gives CASKNPGDTDTQYF. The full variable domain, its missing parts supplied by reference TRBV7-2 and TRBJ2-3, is GAGVSQSPSNKVTEKGKDVELRCDPISGHTALYWYRQSLGQGLEFLIYFQGNSAPDKSGLPSDRFSAERTGGSVSTLTIQRTQQEDSAVYLCASKNPGDTDTQYFGPGTRLTVL.

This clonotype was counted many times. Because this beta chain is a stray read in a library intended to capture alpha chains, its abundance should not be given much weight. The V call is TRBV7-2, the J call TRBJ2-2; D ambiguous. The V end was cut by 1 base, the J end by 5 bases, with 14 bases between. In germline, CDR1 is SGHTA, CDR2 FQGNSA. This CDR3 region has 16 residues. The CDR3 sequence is CASSLVTSPDTGELFF. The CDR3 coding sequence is TGTGCCAGCAGCTTAGTGACCAGCCCAGATACCGGGGAGCTGTTTTTT. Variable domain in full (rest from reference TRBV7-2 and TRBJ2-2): GAGVSQSPSNKVTEKGKDVELRCDPISGHTALYWYRQSLGQGLEFLIYFQGNSAPDKSGLPSDRFSAERTGGSVSTLTIQRTQQEDSAVYLCASSLVTSPDTGELFFGEGSRLTVL.

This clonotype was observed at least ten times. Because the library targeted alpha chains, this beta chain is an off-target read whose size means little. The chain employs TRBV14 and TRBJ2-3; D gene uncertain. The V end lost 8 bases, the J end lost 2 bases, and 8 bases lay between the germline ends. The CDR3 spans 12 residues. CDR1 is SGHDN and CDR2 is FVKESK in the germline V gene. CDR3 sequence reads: CASLRNTDTQYF. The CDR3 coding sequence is TGTGCCAGCCTTCGGAACACAGATACGCAGTATTTT.

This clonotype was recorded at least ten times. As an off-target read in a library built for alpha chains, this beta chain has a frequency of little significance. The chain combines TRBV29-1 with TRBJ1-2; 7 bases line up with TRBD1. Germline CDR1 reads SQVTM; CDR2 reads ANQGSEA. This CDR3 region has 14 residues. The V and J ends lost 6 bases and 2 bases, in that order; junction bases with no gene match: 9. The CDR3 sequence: CSVGGTASNYGYTF. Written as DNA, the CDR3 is TGCAGCGTCGGGGGGACAGCTTCCAACTATGGCTACACCTTC.

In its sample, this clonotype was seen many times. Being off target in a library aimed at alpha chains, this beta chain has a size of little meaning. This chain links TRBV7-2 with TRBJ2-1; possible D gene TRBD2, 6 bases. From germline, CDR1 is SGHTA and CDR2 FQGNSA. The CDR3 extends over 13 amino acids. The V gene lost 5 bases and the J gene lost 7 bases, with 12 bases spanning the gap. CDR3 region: CASSLRLGNEQFF. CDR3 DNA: TGTGCCAGCAGCCTCAGACTAGGAAATGAGCAGTTCTTC.